This TCR beta chain was observed in a study of control samples from healthy donors and cancer patients. V gave up 7 bases and J gave up 3 bases; unmatched junction bases: 11. Germline CDR1 reads MNHNY; CDR2 reads SVGAGI (reference sequence). The CDR3 consists of 16 residues. Assay used: immunoSEQ multiplex PCR; TCRdb lists only in-frame clones, some missing. The data contain 150,000 to 180,000 clones, about 94% of them singletons. The chain carries TRBV6-6 and TRBJ1-5; 8 positions agree with TRBD1. The source is a man in his forties or fifties in good health. Sequenced sample: blood. This CDR3 reads CASTRTSGQVNQPQHF. The CDR3 DNA is TGTGCCAGCACCCGTACCTCGGGACAGGTCAATCAGCCCCAGCATTTT.